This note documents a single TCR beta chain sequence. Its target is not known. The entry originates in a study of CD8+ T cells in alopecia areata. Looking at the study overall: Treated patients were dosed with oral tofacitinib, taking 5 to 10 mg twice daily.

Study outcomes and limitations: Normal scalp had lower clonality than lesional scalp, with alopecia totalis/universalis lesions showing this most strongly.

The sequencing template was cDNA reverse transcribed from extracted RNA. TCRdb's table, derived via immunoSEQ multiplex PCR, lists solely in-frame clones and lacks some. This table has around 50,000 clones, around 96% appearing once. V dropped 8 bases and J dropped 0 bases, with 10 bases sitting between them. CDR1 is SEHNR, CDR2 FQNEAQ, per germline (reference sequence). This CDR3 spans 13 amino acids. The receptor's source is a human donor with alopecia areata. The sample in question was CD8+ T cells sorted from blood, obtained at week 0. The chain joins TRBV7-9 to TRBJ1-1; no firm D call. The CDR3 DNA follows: TGTGCCAGCGCAAGGGTCCTGAACACTGAAGCTTTCTTT. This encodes CASARVLNTEAFF.